The present entry profiles one T cell receptor beta chain with its context. This record belongs to a study of technical replicates of blood from several donors. Profiling relied on immunoSEQ multiplex PCR, and the TCRdb table lists in-frame clones only, not all of them. The repertoire consists of about 74,000 clones, with 85% to 95% occurring once and the leading ten covering more than 0.2%. The V end lost 4 bases, the J end lost 2 bases, and 9 bases lay between the germline ends. The CDR3 is 13 amino acids. Per the germline V gene, CDR1 is WNHNN and CDR2 is SYGVQD (reference sequence). The chain links TRBV10-1 to TRBJ2-7; possibly TRBD1 for D (5 bases). This TCR derives from a human donor in good health. The sample comprised T cells isolated from PBMCs. The CDR3 sequence is CASSVAGTYEQYF. In nucleotides, the CDR3 is TGCGCCAGCAGTGTGGCAGGGACCTACGAGCAGTACTTC.